This T cell receptor (beta chain) was sequenced for a study of graft-versus-host responses after intestinal transplantation. About the research overall: Every recipient underwent anti-thymocyte globulin induction, then tacrolimus and steroids for two to four years.

Whole-study results and caveats: Peak circulating GvH clone levels were associated with early post-transplant HvG declines. Recipient bone marrow held GvH clones, some seen earlier in ileum or blood.

Note on this clone: What it recognizes is unknown.

V shed 5 bases and J shed 9 bases, with 12 bases lying between them. There are 12 residues in the CDR3. Germline CDR1 and CDR2: MDHEN and SYDVKM. The table came from immunoSEQ multiplex PCR; TCRdb's copy has only in-frame clones and leaves some out. The sample consists of around 20,000 clones, 90% of them appearing once. The gene calls are TRBV28 and TRBJ2-3; the D gene is possibly TRBD2 (5 bases). The source of this sequence is a human patient who received an intestinal transplant, so some T cells may come from the graft donor. The starting material was PBMCs, obtained roughly 54 weeks after transplant. The CDR3 DNA is TGTGCCAGCAGTCCAAGCGGATTGACGCAGTATTTT. It translates to CASSPSGLTQYF.